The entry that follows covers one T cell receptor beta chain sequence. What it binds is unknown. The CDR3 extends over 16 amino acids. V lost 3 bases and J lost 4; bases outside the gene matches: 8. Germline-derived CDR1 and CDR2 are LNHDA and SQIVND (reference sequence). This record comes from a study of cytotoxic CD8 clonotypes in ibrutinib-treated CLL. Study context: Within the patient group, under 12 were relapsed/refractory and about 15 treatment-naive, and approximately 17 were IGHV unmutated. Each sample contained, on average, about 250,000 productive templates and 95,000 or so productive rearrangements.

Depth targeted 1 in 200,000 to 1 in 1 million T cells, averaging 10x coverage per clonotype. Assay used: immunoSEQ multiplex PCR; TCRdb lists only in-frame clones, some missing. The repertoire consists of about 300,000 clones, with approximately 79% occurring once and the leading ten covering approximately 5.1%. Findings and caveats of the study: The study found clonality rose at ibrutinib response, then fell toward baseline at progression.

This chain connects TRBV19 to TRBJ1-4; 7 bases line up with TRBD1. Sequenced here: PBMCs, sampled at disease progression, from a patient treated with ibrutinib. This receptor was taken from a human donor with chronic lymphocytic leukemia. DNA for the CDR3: TGTGCCAGTAGTATCTTGGGGACAGCAGATAATGAAAAACTGTTTTTT. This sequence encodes CASSILGTADNEKLFF. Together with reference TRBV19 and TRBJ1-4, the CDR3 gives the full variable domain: DGGITQSPKYLFRKEGQNVTLSCEQNLNHDAMYWYRQDPGQGLRLIYYSQIVNDFQKGDIAEGYSVSREKKESFPLTVTSAQKNPTAFYLCASSILGTADNEKLFFGSGTQLSVL.